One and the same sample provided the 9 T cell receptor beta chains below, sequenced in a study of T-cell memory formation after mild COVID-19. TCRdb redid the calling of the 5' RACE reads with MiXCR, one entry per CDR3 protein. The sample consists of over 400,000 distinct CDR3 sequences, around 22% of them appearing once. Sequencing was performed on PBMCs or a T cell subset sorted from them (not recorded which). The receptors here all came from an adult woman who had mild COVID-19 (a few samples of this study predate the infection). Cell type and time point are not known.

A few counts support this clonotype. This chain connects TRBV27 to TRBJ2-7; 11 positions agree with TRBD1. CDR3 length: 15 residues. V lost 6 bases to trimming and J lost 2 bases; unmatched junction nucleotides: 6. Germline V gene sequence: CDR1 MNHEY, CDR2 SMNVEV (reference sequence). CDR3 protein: CASSLPGQGAYEQYF. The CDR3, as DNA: TGTGCCAGCAGCCTACCGGGACAGGGGGCCTACGAGCAGTACTTC.

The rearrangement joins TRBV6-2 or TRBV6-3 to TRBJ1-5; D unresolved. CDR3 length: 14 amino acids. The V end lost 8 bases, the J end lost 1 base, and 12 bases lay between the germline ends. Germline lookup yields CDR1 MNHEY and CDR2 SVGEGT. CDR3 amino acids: CASLSQTSNQPQHF. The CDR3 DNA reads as TGTGCCAGCCTATCCCAGACCAGCAATCAGCCCCAGCATTTT.

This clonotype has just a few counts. CDR3 sequence: CASSGGESGSYEQYF. CDR3 coding DNA: TGTGCCAGCAGCGGGGGAGAGTCAGGATCCTACGAGCAGTACTTC. The chain is built from TRBV7-9 and TRBJ2-7; D assignment may be TRBD1 or TRBD2 (5 bases each). Trimming took off 5 bases at V and 1 base at J, with 15 bases between the two ends. The CDR3 is 15 residues long. CDR1 and CDR2 from the germline V gene are SEHNR and FQNEAQ (reference sequence). Based on the CDR3 plus reference TRBV7-9 and TRBJ2-7, the full variable domain is DTGVSQNPRHKITKRGQNVTFRCDPISEHNRLYWYRQTLGQGPEFLTYFQNEAQLEKSRLLSDRFSAERPKGSFSTLEIQRTEQGDSAMYLCASSGGESGSYEQYFGPGTRLTVT.

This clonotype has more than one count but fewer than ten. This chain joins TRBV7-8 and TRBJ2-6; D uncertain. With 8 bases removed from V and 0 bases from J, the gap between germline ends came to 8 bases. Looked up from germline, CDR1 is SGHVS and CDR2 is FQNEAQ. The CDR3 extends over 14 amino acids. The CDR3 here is CASSRPSGANVLTF. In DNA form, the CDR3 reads TGTGCCAGCTCCCGGCCCTCTGGGGCCAACGTCCTGACTTTC.

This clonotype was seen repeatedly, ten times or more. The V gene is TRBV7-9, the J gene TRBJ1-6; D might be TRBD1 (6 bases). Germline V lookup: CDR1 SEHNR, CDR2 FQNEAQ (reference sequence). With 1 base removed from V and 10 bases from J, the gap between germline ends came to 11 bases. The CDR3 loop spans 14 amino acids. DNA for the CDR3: TGTGCCAGCAGCTTAGTTGGGGGGGCATCACCCCTCCACTTT. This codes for CASSLVGGASPLHF.

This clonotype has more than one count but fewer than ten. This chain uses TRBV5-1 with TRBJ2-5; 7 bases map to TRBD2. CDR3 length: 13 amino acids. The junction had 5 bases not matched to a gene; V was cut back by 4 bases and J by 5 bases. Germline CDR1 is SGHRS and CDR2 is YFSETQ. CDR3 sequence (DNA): TGCGCCAGCAGCATAAGCGGGACGGAGACCCAGTACTTC. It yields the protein CASSISGTETQYF.

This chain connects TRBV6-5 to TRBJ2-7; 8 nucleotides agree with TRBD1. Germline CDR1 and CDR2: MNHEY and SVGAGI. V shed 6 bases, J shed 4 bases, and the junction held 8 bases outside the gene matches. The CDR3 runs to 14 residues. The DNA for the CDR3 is TGTGCCAGCAGGTCAGGGGGCGCATCGTACGAGCAGTACTTC. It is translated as CASRSGGASYEQYF.

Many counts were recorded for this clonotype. The CDR3, as DNA: TGCGCCAGCAGCCAAGATCTAGAATCCTACAATGAGCAGTTCTTC. This codes for CASSQDLESYNEQFF. The chain links TRBV4-1 to TRBJ2-1; D remains unclear. The germline V gene has CDR1 MGHRA and CDR2 YSYEKL. The CDR3 loop spans 15 amino acids. Trimming shortened V by 0 bases and J by 1 base, and 7 bases separated the two germline ends.

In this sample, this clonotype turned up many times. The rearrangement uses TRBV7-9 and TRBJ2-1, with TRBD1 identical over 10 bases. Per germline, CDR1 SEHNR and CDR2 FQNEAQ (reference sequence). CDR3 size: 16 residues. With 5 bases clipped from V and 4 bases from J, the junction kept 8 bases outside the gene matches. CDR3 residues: CASSTNRDRGYNEQFF. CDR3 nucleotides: TGTGCCAGCAGCACCAACCGGGACAGGGGTTACAATGAGCAGTTCTTC.